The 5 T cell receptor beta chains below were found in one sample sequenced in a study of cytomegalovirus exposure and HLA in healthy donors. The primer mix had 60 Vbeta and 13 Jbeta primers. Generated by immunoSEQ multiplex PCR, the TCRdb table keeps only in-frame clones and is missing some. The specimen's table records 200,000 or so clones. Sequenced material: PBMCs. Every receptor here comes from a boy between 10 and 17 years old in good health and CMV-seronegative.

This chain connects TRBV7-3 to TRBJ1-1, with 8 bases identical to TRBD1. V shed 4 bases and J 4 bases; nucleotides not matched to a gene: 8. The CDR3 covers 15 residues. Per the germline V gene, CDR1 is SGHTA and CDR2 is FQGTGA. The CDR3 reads CASSSMGQVPTEAFF. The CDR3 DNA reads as TGTGCCAGCAGCTCGATGGGACAGGTCCCCACTGAAGCTTTCTTT.

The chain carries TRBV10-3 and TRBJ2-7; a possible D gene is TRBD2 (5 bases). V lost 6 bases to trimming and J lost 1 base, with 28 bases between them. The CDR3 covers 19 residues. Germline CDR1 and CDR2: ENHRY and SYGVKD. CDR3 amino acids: CAISHRQGEGPRGSYEQYF. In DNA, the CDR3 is TGTGCCATCAGCCACAGACAAGGAGAAGGCCCCAGAGGGTCCTACGAGCAGTACTTC.

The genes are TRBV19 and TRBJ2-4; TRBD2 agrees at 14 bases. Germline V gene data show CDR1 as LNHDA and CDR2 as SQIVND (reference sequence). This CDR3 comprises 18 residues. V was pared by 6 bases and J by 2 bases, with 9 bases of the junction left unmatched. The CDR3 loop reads CASSLGRLAGGTKNIQYF. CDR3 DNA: TGTGCCAGTAGCCTCGGGAGACTAGCGGGGGGGACCAAAAACATTCAGTACTTC.

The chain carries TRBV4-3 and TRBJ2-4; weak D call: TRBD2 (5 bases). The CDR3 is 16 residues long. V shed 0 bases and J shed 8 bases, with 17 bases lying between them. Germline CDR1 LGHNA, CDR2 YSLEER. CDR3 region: CASSQDSAATGDIQYF. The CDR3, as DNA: TGCGCCAGCAGCCAAGATAGCGCAGCCACTGGGGACATTCAGTACTTC.

The CDR3: CASSSYRTSGGSGSYNEQFF. CDR3 nucleotides: TGTGCCAGCAGCTCGTACCGGACTAGCGGGGGAAGTGGCTCCTACAATGAGCAGTTCTTC. V is TRBV7-8 and J is TRBJ2-1; TRBD2 agrees at 13 bases. The germline CDR1 and CDR2 sequences are SGHVS and FQNEAQ. Germline trimming cut 4 bases from V and 0 bases from J; bases unmatched to any gene: 12. The CDR3 extends over 20 amino acids.